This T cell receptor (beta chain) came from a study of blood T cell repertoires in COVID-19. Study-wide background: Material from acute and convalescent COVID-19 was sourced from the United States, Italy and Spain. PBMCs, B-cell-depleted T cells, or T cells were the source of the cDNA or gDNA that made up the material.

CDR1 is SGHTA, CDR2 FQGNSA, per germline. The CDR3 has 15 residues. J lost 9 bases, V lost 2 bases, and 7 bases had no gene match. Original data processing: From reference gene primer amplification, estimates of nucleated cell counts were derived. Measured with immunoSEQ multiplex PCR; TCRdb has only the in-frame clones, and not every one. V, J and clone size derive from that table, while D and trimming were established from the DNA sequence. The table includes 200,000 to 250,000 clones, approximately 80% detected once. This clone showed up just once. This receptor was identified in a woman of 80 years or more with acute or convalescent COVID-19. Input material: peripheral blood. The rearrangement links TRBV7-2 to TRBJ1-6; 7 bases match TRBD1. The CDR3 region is CASSLTGQERSPLHF. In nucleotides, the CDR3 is TGTGCCAGCAGCTTAACAGGACAGGAACGTTCACCCCTCCACTTT.